This T cell receptor beta chain was sequenced during a study of graft-versus-host responses after intestinal transplantation. From germline, CDR1 is LNHDA and CDR2 SQIVND (reference sequence). V was clipped by 6 bases and J by 4 bases; unmatched bases: 11. The CDR3 length is 16 residues. Here immunoSEQ multiplex PCR was the method, and the copy in TCRdb shows in-frame clones only, minus some. This table has about 25,000 clones, over 85% appearing once. The TCR sequence derives from a human patient who received an intestinal transplant, so some T cells may come from the graft donor. The sample here was PBMCs, taken 18 days after transplant. This chain connects TRBV19 to TRBJ2-5, with 10 nucleotides matching TRBD2. The CDR3 is CASRDIRTSGIETQYF. DNA of the CDR3: TGTGCCAGTAGGGATATTAGGACTAGCGGAATAGAGACCCAGTACTTC.